This TCR beta chain came from a study of T cell clonality in common variable immunodeficiency. Regarding the study as a whole: CVID subjects showed higher TCRbeta clonality than healthy controls. Fewer TCRbeta clones were shared among CVID subjects than controls. Common variable immunodeficiency TCR beta sequences reportedly had fewer deletions and N-nucleotide insertions.

Profiling relied on immunoSEQ multiplex PCR, and the TCRdb table lists in-frame clones only, not all of them. The sample contains some 54,000 clones, none occurring once; about 2% lies in the top ten. There are many counts of this clone. Antigen specificity is unknown. The read ends 3 residues before the CDR3 terminus; that terminus is restored from the germline J gene. The ends lost 7 bases at V and 0 bases at J; junction bases unmatched: 13. CDR1 LNHDA and CDR2 SQIVND come from the germline V gene (reference sequence). The CDR3 runs 17 residues. The source is a person between 18 and 75 years old in good health. V is TRBV19 and J is TRBJ2-3; 7 nucleotides agree with TRBD2. The material sequenced was peripheral blood mononuclear cells. The CDR3 here is CASTSGGMRTSTDTQYF. CDR3 bases read: TGTGCCAGTACCTCGGGGGGAATGAGGACGAGCACAGATACG.